This entry concerns a single T cell receptor (beta chain). Its antigen is not identified. This sample was included in a study of shared clonotypes between healthy human individuals. Study background: CD4 naive cells filled three plates per donor, CD4 memory three, CD8 naive two and CD8 memory one.

General study findings and limits: Naive subsets tended to show greater estimated richness than memory subsets. An effect of sequencing depth on clonotype sharing among donors was expected.

The assay used deep level. TCRdb keeps only in-frame clones here, not all; method: immunoSEQ multiplex PCR. The sample consists of about 700,000 clones, around 67% of them appearing once. Unmatched junction bases numbered 19, after V lost 3 bases and J lost 4 bases. This CDR3 has 20 residues. Germline-derived CDR1 and CDR2 are MDHEN and SYDVKM. The source material was memory CD4+ T cells sorted from blood. As to subset: CD45RA-negative fraction. This clonotype was obtained from a woman aged 25 to 45 in good health. J is TRBJ2-3 and V is TRBV28; 10 bases agree with TRBD2. The CDR3 DNA sequence: TGTGCCAGCAGTTTTCCGCACTTAGGTCTAGCGGGAGTTGGCCCAGATACGCAGTATTTT. Translating it yields CASSFPHLGLAGVGPDTQYF.